This is a list of T cell receptor beta chains from one sample in a study of blood T cell repertoires in COVID-19. Assay used: immunoSEQ multiplex PCR; TCRdb lists only in-frame clones, some missing. Among tens of thousands of clones listed, around 90% were seen once. The sample was peripheral blood. These receptors all stem from a man in his sixties with COVID-19, enrolled during active disease. CDR3s include the opening cysteine and the closing phenylalanine or tryptophan. A D gene is named only where the DNA matches it firmly. A row's size may be missing; if present it is once, few, many or a size class.

cdr3_aa cdr3_nt clone_size j_call v_call cdr3_length d_call
CASSPGVSAYNEQFF TGTGCCAGCAGCCCGGGGGTATCCGCGTACAATGAGCAGTTCTTC . TRBJ2-1 TRBV5-6 15 .
CASSEYSGGGSTDTQYF TGTGCCAGCAGTGAATATTCGGGGGGAGGTAGCACAGATACGCAGTATTTT . TRBJ2-3 TRBV25-1 17 TRBD2
CASGRGASTDTQYF TGTGCCAGCGGACGCGGGGCTAGCACAGATACGCAGTATTTT . TRBJ2-3 TRBV6-5 14 .
CASSLADRGNYGYTF TGCGCCAGCAGCTTGGCCGACAGGGGAAACTATGGCTACACCTTC once TRBJ1-2 TRBV5-1 15 TRBD1
CASSRTDREYEQYF TGTGCCAGCAGCAGAACGGACAGGGAATACGAGCAGTACTTC . TRBJ2-7 TRBV6-6 14 TRBD1
CASSSDRGSNQPQHF TGTGCCAGCAGTAGCGACAGGGGAAGCAATCAGCCCCAGCATTTT . TRBJ1-5 TRBV28 15 TRBD1
CASSQTGFNSPLHF TGTGCCAGCAGCCAAACGGGATTTAATTCACCCCTCCACTTT . TRBJ1-6 TRBV3-1/TRBV3-2 14 .
CASSWLSGEQYF TGTGCCAGCAGTTGGTTGTCGGGCGAGCAGTACTTC . TRBJ2-7 TRBV2 12 .
CASGRPGGSNYGYTF TGTGCTAGTGGCCGCCCAGGGGGTAGTAACTATGGCTACACCTTC . TRBJ1-2 TRBV12-5 15 TRBD1
CASSMSGTGAQGEQYF TGTGCCAGTAGTATGTCCGGGACAGGGGCCCAGGGCGAGCAGTACTTC few TRBJ2-7 TRBV19 16 TRBD1
CASSQGPTEQYF TGTGCCAGCAGCCAAGGGCCCACCGAGCAGTACTTC . TRBJ2-7 TRBV3-1/TRBV3-2 12 .
CASSRDRTYEQYF TGTGCCAGCAGCCGGGACAGGACCTACGAGCAGTACTTC . TRBJ2-7 TRBV3-1/TRBV3-2 13 TRBD1
CASSPSHSGGRHTF TGTGCCAGCAGCCCCTCTCATTCAGGGGGTCGGCACACCTTC once TRBJ1-2 TRBV6-7 14 TRBD1
CASSSRAGGLYYEQYF TGTGCCAGCAGTTCCCGTGCAGGGGGGCTCTATTACGAGCAGTACTTC . TRBJ2-7 TRBV27 16 .
CSVGRGVGTDTQYF TGCAGCGTCGGTAGGGGCGTCGGCACAGATACGCAGTATTTT . TRBJ2-3 TRBV29-1 14 .
CASSLGDTDTQYF TGTGCCAGCAGCCTCGGGGACACAGATACGCAGTATTTT . TRBJ2-3 TRBV11-2 13 .
CASSRRVAGGRFYEQYF TGTGCCAGCAGTCGACGGGTAGCGGGAGGCCGATTCTACGAGCAGTACTTC . TRBJ2-7 TRBV27 17 TRBD2
CASSQVPFNSPLHF TGTGCCAGCAGCCAAGTTCCTTTTAATTCACCCCTCCACTTT . TRBJ1-6 TRBV3-1/TRBV3-2 14 .
CASSYEVRGEQFF TGTGCCAGCAGTTACGAGGTGCGGGGTGAGCAGTTCTTC . TRBJ2-1 TRBV6-2/TRBV6-3 13 .
CASSVAPDSFSYEQYF TGTGCCAGCAGCGTAGCCCCGGACTCCTTCTCCTACGAGCAGTACTTC . TRBJ2-7 TRBV9 16 .
CASSLVGAGYEQYF TGTGCCAGCAGCTTAGTAGGGGCGGGGTACGAGCAGTACTTC . TRBJ2-7 TRBV11-3 14 .
CASRTDTFYEQYF TGTGCCAGCAGGACGGACACCTTCTACGAGCAGTACTTC . TRBJ2-7 TRBV6-6 13 .
CASSESPGQGLDTQYF TGTGCCAGCAGCGAATCTCCGGGACAGGGTTTGGATACGCAGTATTTT . TRBJ2-3 TRBV6-4 16 TRBD1
CASRTGINYGYTF TGTGCCAGCAGAACAGGGATAAACTATGGCTACACCTTC . TRBJ1-2 TRBV28 13 .
CASSLPPGTNYGYTF TGTGCCAGCTCACTTCCTCCAGGTACTAACTATGGCTACACCTTC . TRBJ1-2 TRBV18 15 .
CASSYPGTGETGELFF TGTGCCAGCAGTTACCCCGGGACAGGGGAAACCGGGGAGCTGTTTTTT few TRBJ2-2 TRBV6-6 16 TRBD1
CSASGRLAGADTQYF TGCAGTGCTAGTGGTCGTCTAGCGGGAGCAGATACGCAGTATTTT once TRBJ2-3 TRBV20-1 15 TRBD2
CASSLGEEAFF TGTGCCAGCAGTTTAGGAGAGGAAGCTTTCTTT . TRBJ1-1 TRBV12-3/TRBV12-4 11 .
CASSQVFVAGGTDEQFF TGCGCCAGCAGCCAAGTCTTTGTAGCGGGAGGAACGGATGAGCAGTTCTTC . TRBJ2-1 TRBV4-3 17 TRBD2
CASTKRTDGYTF TGTGCCAGCACCAAGAGGACAGATGGCTACACCTTC . TRBJ1-2 TRBV7-9 12 .
CASSAASGEAYEQYF TGCGCCAGCAGTGCGGCTAGCGGGGAAGCCTACGAGCAGTACTTC . TRBJ2-7 TRBV10-1 15 TRBD2
CASSSGRGSYEQYF TGTGCCAGCAGCTCTGGCAGGGGCTCCTACGAGCAGTACTTC . TRBJ2-7 TRBV11-2 14 .
CASSERVYEQYF TGTGCCAGCAGTGAGAGGGTCTACGAGCAGTACTTC . TRBJ2-7 TRBV2 12 .
CASSEALKERRAFF TGTGCCAGCAGTGAAGCGCTGAAGGAGAGACGGGCTTTCTTT . TRBJ1-1 TRBV6-1 14 .
CASSSRLDEQYF TGTGCCAGCAGCTCACGGTTGGACGAGCAGTACTTC . TRBJ2-7 TRBV7-6 12 .
CASSTTGVTGELFF TGTGCCAGCAGCACGACAGGGGTCACCGGGGAGCTGTTTTTT . TRBJ2-2 TRBV5-4 14 TRBD1
CASSGITLYSNQPQHF TGTGCCAGTTCAGGGATCACTTTATACAGCAATCAGCCCCAGCATTTT . TRBJ1-5 TRBV19 16 .
CATTADRNTEAFF TGTGCCACAACTGCTGACAGGAACACTGAAGCTTTCTTT . TRBJ1-1 TRBV15 13 .
CASSLLTDSGFITF TGTGCCAGCAGCTTACTGACGGACTCAGGATTTATCACCTTC . TRBJ1-2 TRBV11-3 14 .
CASSLSELNTGELFF TGCGCCAGCAGCTTGAGTGAGTTGAACACCGGGGAGCTGTTTTTT few TRBJ2-2 TRBV5-1 15 .
CASSSGQGAYYGYTF TGTGCCAGCTCATCCGGACAGGGGGCGTACTATGGCTACACCTTC . TRBJ1-2 TRBV18 15 TRBD1
CASSRPGQMMQGRTDTQYF TGCGCCAGCAGCAGGCCGGGACAGATGATGCAAGGGCGCACAGATACGCAGTATTTT . TRBJ2-3 TRBV5-1 19 TRBD1
CASSPDRNYGYTF TGTGCCAGCAGCCCCGACAGAAACTATGGCTACACCTTC . TRBJ1-2 TRBV12-3/TRBV12-4 13 .
CASSTQGGNYGYTF TGTGCCAGCAGCACTCAGGGGGGAAACTATGGCTACACCTTC . TRBJ1-2 TRBV7-2 14 TRBD1
CASMAQDSMNTEAFF TGTGCCAGCATGGCCCAGGACAGCATGAACACTGAAGCTTTCTTT . TRBJ1-1 TRBV2 15 .
CSVEGQGRSYNEQFF TGCAGCGTTGAGGGACAGGGGCGTTCCTACAATGAGCAGTTCTTC . TRBJ2-1 TRBV29-1 15 TRBD1
CASKTGASTDTQYF TGTGCCAGCAAAACAGGAGCTAGCACAGATACGCAGTATTTT . TRBJ2-3 TRBV2 14 .